This T cell receptor (beta chain) was profiled in a study of cytomegalovirus exposure and HLA in healthy donors. The germline CDR1 and CDR2 sequences are WSHSY and SAAADI. The V gene lost 5 bases and the J gene lost 4 bases, with 9 bases spanning the gap. This CDR3 has 13 amino acids. Study-wide points: TRBV6-2, TRBV6-3 and some other V segments were excluded as indistinguishable. Follow-up analysis found HLA locus-dependent TCR association rates, highest for DRB1 and lowest for HLA-C. By a later analysis, the bulk of CMV-associated TCR beta chains appeared HLA-restricted.

Comments on this clone: Its antigen is unknown.

The PCR ran on 60 Vbeta and 13 Jbeta primers. Original methodology: A follow-up analysis tallied 86 million or so unique TCR beta chains, 9 million to 11 million shared. Data came from immunoSEQ multiplex PCR; TCRdb stores just in-frame clones and leaves some out. V, J and clone size derive from that table, while D and trimming were established from the DNA sequence. The sample lists roughly 140,000 clones, roughly 9.4% occurring once. This TCR was recovered from a male donor in good health and CMV-seronegative. Source material: PBMCs. V gene TRBV10-2 combines with J gene TRBJ2-1; TRBD1 is a possible D gene (5 bases). This chain's CDR3 is CASSRQGYNEQFF. As DNA, the CDR3 is TGCGCCAGCAGTCGGCAGGGTTACAATGAGCAGTTCTTC.